These 32 T cell receptor beta chains originate from one sample sequenced in a study of CD8 T cells in Susac syndrome. After extraction with the RNeasy kit, about 0.5 to 1 ug of the RNA was reverse transcribed using random hexamers. A single record per CDR3 protein comes from TCRdb applying MiXCR to the immunoSEQ multiplex PCR reads. The sample yields about 77,000 distinct CDR3 sequences, more than 85% seen once. Sequencing used CD4+ T cells from PBMCs. These receptors were collected from a human donor with Susac syndrome.

This rearrangement joins TRBV20-1 to TRBJ2-3, with a weak D call TRBD2 (6 bases). The length of the CDR3 is 15 residues. Germline CDR1 reads DFQATT; CDR2 reads SNEGSKA (reference sequence). Trimming took 5 bases from V and 4 from J, leaving 19 bases between them. CDR3: CSASERVGEADTQYF. The CDR3 DNA sequence: TGCAGTGCTTCAGAGAGAGTGGGGGAGGCAGATACGCAGTATTTT.

The V and J genes are TRBV29-1 and TRBJ2-5, with unresolved D. V shed 5 bases and J shed 2 bases, with 9 bases lying between them. The CDR3 loop spans 12 amino acids. Germline lookup yields CDR1 SQVTM and CDR2 ANQGSEA. In DNA form, the CDR3 reads TGCAGCGTTCTAGAGACTCAAGAGACCCAGTACTTC. It translates to CSVLETQETQYF.

The chain uses TRBV2 and TRBJ1-1; perhaps TRBD1 as D (5 bases). CDR1 SNHLY and CDR2 FYNNEI come from the germline V gene. The V gene lost 1 base and the J gene lost 2 bases, with 11 bases spanning the gap. The CDR3 is 15 residues long. The DNA of the CDR3 is TGTGCCAGCAGTGAAGAGAGTGGGGGAAACACTGAAGCTTTCTTT. Protein sequence: CASSEESGGNTEAFF. Full variable domain (missing parts from reference TRBV2 and TRBJ1-1): EPEVTQTPSHQVTQMGQEVILRCVPISNHLYFYWYRQILGQKVEFLVSFYNNEISEKSEIFDDQFSVERPDGSNFTLKIRSTKLEDSAMYFCASSEESGGNTEAFFGQGTRLTVV.

This clonotype has just a few counts. The chain couples TRBV6-5 to TRBJ1-1; 7 bases are a match to TRBD1. This CDR3 comprises 14 residues. The V and J ends lost 5 bases and 1 base, in that order; junction bases with no gene match: 4. CDR1 MNHEY and CDR2 SVGAGI come from the germline V gene. CDR3 residues: CASSRQGPNTEAFF. CDR3 nucleotides: TGTGCCAGCAGTCGACAGGGACCGAACACTGAAGCTTTCTTT.

The chain carries TRBV12-5 and TRBJ2-1, with 8 nucleotides matching TRBD1. The CDR3 runs 15 residues. After removal of 5 bases from V and 2 bases from J, the junction contained 5 bases not matched to a gene. The germline V gene has CDR1 LGHNT and CDR2 FRNRAP. In DNA, the CDR3 is TGTGCTAGTGGTCGGGGACAGGTTCCCTACAATGAGCAGTTCTTC. Its protein is CASGRGQVPYNEQFF.

Only one count was recorded for this clonotype. The rearrangement links TRBV18 to TRBJ2-7; a possible D gene is TRBD1 (6 bases). This CDR3 is built from 13 residues. V was pared by 8 bases and J by 0 bases, with 11 bases between. Germline loops: CDR1 KGHSH, CDR2 LQKENI. The CDR3 DNA follows: TGTGCCAGCCGCCGGGACATCTCCTACGAGCAGTACTTC. This translates into CASRRDISYEQYF.

Here the CDR3 DNA reads TGTGCCAGCAGCTTAATTTCTAGCGGATACGAGCAGTACTTC. Its translation: CASSLISSGYEQYF. The J gene is TRBJ2-7, the V gene TRBV7-2, with TRBD2 matching 7 bases. Germline assignment: CDR1 SGHTA and CDR2 FQGNSA. The length of the CDR3 is 14 residues. With V trimmed by 2 bases and J by 4 bases, 5 bases remained unmatched.

The chain uses TRBV24-1 and TRBJ1-2; D is unclear. V was cut by 4 bases and J by 2 bases, with 7 bases left in between. CDR1 is KGHDR, CDR2 SFDVKD, per germline. The CDR3 runs to 13 residues. The CDR3 reads CATSETRNYGYTF. Here the CDR3 DNA reads TGTGCCACCAGTGAAACGAGAAACTATGGCTACACCTTC.

The chain uses TRBV3-1 and TRBJ1-1, with 9 positions matching TRBD1. The V segment lost 6 bases and the J segment 5 bases; nucleotides outside the gene matches: 7. This CDR3 is built from 14 residues. Germline assignment: CDR1 LGHDT and CDR2 YNNKEL (reference sequence). The CDR3 loop reads CASRRTGTGTEAFF. The CDR3 DNA follows: TGTGCCAGCAGACGCACCGGGACAGGGACTGAAGCTTTCTTT.

This clonotype is a singleton in its sample. This chain joins TRBV20-1 and TRBJ1-1; TRBD1 aligns across 7 bases. From germline, CDR1 is DFQATT and CDR2 SNEGSKA (reference sequence). V shed 0 bases and J 4 bases; nucleotides not matched to a gene: 5. This CDR3 comprises 14 residues. The CDR3 coding sequence is TGCAGTGCTAGAGATGGCAGGGGGGGCACTGAAGCTTTCTTT. Its protein is CSARDGRGGTEAFF.

The chain links TRBV7-2 to TRBJ2-5; 9 bases align to TRBD1. Germline V lookup: CDR1 SGHTA, CDR2 FQGNSA. Trimming took 4 bases from V and 5 from J; bases not matched to a gene: 8. This CDR3 has 15 residues. The CDR3 is CASSYAGTGFETQYF. CDR3 coding DNA: TGTGCCAGCAGCTACGCCGGGACAGGGTTCGAGACCCAGTACTTC. The complete variable domain, with remaining parts taken from reference TRBV7-2 and TRBJ2-5, reads GAGVSQSPSNKVTEKGKDVELRCDPISGHTALYWYRQSLGQGLEFLIYFQGNSAPDKSGLPSDRFSAERTGGSVSTLTIQRTQQEDSAVYLCASSYAGTGFETQYFGPGTRLLVL.

The rearrangement joins TRBV20-1 to TRBJ1-6; a weak D match, TRBD1 (5 bases). Germline assignment: CDR1 DFQATT and CDR2 SNEGSKA (reference sequence). The length of the CDR3 is 15 residues. Trimming took 1 base from V and 7 from J, leaving 14 bases between them. CDR3 in amino acids: CSARVWGRENSPLHF. The CDR3 DNA reads TGCAGTGCTAGAGTGTGGGGCAGGGAAAATTCACCCCTCCACTTT.

CDR3 loop: CASSLVTSGRSVEQFF. The CDR3, as DNA: TGCGCCAGCAGCTTGGTTACTAGCGGGAGGTCGGTTGAGCAGTTCTTC. The rearrangement uses TRBV5-1 and TRBJ2-1, with 12 positions matching TRBD2. Germline V gene lookup returns CDR1 SGHRS and CDR2 YFSETQ. The CDR3 contains 16 residues. With V trimmed by 0 bases and J by 9 bases, 7 bases remained unmatched.

The chain has TRBV7-9 and TRBJ1-2; 9 positions agree with TRBD1. Germline V gene lookup returns CDR1 SEHNR and CDR2 FQNEAQ (reference sequence). J lost 7 bases, V lost 5 bases, and 5 bases had no gene match. The CDR3 is 13 amino acids. CDR3 sequence reads: CASSQTGGSGYTF. CDR3 nucleotides: TGTGCCAGCAGCCAGACAGGGGGGAGTGGCTACACCTTC.

This clonotype appeared once. The genes are TRBV5-1 and TRBJ2-5; D ambiguous. Germline loops: CDR1 SGHRS, CDR2 YFSETQ. V lost 4 bases and J lost 2, with 12 bases in between. The CDR3 totals 14 residues. The CDR3 sequence is CASSEDLIQETQYF. The DNA of the CDR3 is TGCGCCAGCAGCGAAGACTTGATACAAGAGACCCAGTACTTC. The variable domain in full, completed from reference TRBV5-1 and TRBJ2-5, reads KAGVTQTPRYLIKTRGQQVTLSCSPISGHRSVSWYQQTPGQGLQFLFEYFSETQRNKGNFPGRFSGRQFSNSRSEMNVSTLELGDSALYLCASSEDLIQETQYFGPGTRLLVL.

J is TRBJ1-5 and V is TRBV19; D might be TRBD1 (6 bases). Germline CDR1 reads LNHDA; CDR2 reads SQIVND (reference sequence). This CDR3 is 13 amino acids long. V lost 4 bases and J lost 7, with 11 bases in between. For the CDR3, the DNA is TGTGCCAGTAGTAAACAGGGTAGACAGCCCCAGCATTTT. Translation gives CASSKQGRQPQHF. The complete variable domain, with remaining parts taken from reference TRBV19 and TRBJ1-5, reads DGGITQSPKYLFRKEGQNVTLSCEQNLNHDAMYWYRQDPGQGLRLIYYSQIVNDFQKGDIAEGYSVSREKKESFPLTVTSAQKNPTAFYLCASSKQGRQPQHFGDGTRLSIL.

The chain links TRBV20-1 to TRBJ2-1, with TRBD2 matching over 8 bases. Germline CDR1 is DFQATT and CDR2 is SNEGSKA (reference sequence). The CDR3 runs to 15 residues. J lost 7 bases, V lost 1 base, and 9 bases had no gene match. CDR3 DNA sequence: TGCAGTGCTAGAGGCGAGCGGGAGAGGTTGAATGAGCAGTTCTTC. Its protein is CSARGERERLNEQFF.

This clonotype came up once. The genes are TRBV20-1 and TRBJ2-5; D is uncertain. V lost 3 bases and J 5 bases, leaving 16 bases between the germline ends. Germline values: CDR1 DFQATT, CDR2 SNEGSKA (reference sequence). The CDR3 loop spans 14 amino acids. This chain's CDR3 is CSASVVGIGETQYF. Here the CDR3 DNA reads TGCAGTGCTAGTGTAGTGGGAATTGGGGAGACCCAGTACTTC.

V and J are TRBV27 and TRBJ1-2, with no clear D. The CDR3 is 14 residues long. The germline CDR1 and CDR2 sequences are MNHEY and SMNVEV (reference sequence). V lost 0 bases to trimming and J lost 4 bases, with 9 bases between them. CDR3 nucleotides: TGTGCCAGCAGTTTATCGGAGGGTCCCTATGGCTACACCTTC. This encodes CASSLSEGPYGYTF.

This clonotype was seen a handful of times. The V call is TRBV5-6, the J call TRBJ2-7, with 7 nucleotides matching TRBD2. The trim removed 4 bases at V and 0 bases at J, leaving 10 bases unmatched. Germline V gene lookup returns CDR1 SGHDT and CDR2 YYEEEE. The CDR3 length is 16 residues. The CDR3 DNA sequence: TGTGCCAGCAGCCGGGTGACGACTAGCTTCTCCTACGAGCAGTACTTC. It specifies CASSRVTTSFSYEQYF.

This clonotype was counted a single time. V is TRBV20-1 and J is TRBJ2-2, with D tentatively TRBD2 (5 bases). CDR1 is DFQATT, CDR2 SNEGSKA, per germline (reference sequence). The V end lost 4 bases, the J end lost 2 bases, and 20 bases lay between the germline ends. This CDR3 spans 17 amino acids. The CDR3 loop is CSANPSTRPINTGELFF. As DNA, the CDR3 is TGCAGTGCTAACCCCAGTACTAGACCAATCAACACCGGGGAGCTGTTTTTT.

This sequence joins TRBV12-3 or TRBV12-4 and TRBJ1-6, with a weak D call TRBD1 (6 bases). Trimming shortened V by 7 bases and J by 5 bases, and 9 bases separated the two germline ends. This CDR3 has 13 amino acids. The CDR3 DNA follows: TGTGCCAGCAAACAGGGAGATAATTCACCCCTCCACTTT. It specifies CASKQGDNSPLHF.

This chain connects TRBV7-9 to TRBJ2-1; possibly TRBD1 for D (5 bases). Germline CDR1 is SEHNR and CDR2 is FQNEAQ (reference sequence). There are 12 residues in the CDR3. Trimming removed 6 bases at V and 6 bases at J, with 9 bases between. In DNA form, the CDR3 reads TGTGCCAGCAGGACAGAAATCAATGAGCAGTTCTTC. Residues: CASRTEINEQFF.

The chain employs TRBV7-9 and TRBJ2-7, with D possibly TRBD2 on 5 matching bases. V was clipped by 10 bases and J by 2 bases, with 18 bases between them. Germline V gene data show CDR1 as SEHNR and CDR2 as FQNEAQ (reference sequence). CDR3 length equals 14 residues. For the CDR3, the DNA is TGTGCCACCGGAAAGGTCGCGGGCGCCTACGAGCAGTACTTC. Residues: CATGKVAGAYEQYF.

The V gene is TRBV9, the J gene TRBJ2-3; 9 bases are a match to TRBD1. The CDR3 runs to 15 residues. Germline CDR1 reads SGDLS; CDR2 reads YYNGEE. The V segment lost 3 bases and the J segment 0 bases; nucleotides outside the gene matches: 2. CDR3 protein: CASSGGTGSTDTQYF. The CDR3 region has the DNA TGTGCCAGCAGCGGCGGGACAGGGAGCACAGATACGCAGTATTTT.

This clonotype is a singleton in its sample. The V and J genes are TRBV9 and TRBJ2-3; 7 bases agree with TRBD2. Germline values: CDR1 SGDLS, CDR2 YYNGEE. Germline trimming cut 0 bases from V and 5 bases from J; bases unmatched to any gene: 6. The CDR3 extends over 15 amino acids. CDR3 region: CASSVEGGKGDTQYF. CDR3 DNA sequence: TGTGCCAGCAGCGTAGAGGGAGGGAAAGGAGATACGCAGTATTTT.

This chain links TRBV12-3 or TRBV12-4 with TRBJ2-7; 8 bases align to TRBD2. This CDR3 comprises 14 residues. The J segment lost 6 bases and the V segment lost 6 bases, leaving 10 bases of the junction unmatched. The CDR3 region is CASSRWRGVGEQYF. The DNA for the CDR3 is TGTGCCAGCAGCCGCTGGCGGGGGGTGGGCGAGCAGTACTTC.

The chain joins TRBV6-1 to TRBJ2-1; 9 positions match TRBD1. CDR1 MNHNS and CDR2 SASEGT come from the germline V gene. The CDR3 is 15 amino acids. V shed 6 bases, J shed 9 bases, and the junction held 12 bases outside the gene matches. Here the CDR3 DNA reads TGTGCCAGCAGAAGGATCTCGACAGGGGGAGTTGAGCAGTTCTTC. Encoded protein: CASRRISTGGVEQFF.

This clonotype was picked up one time. This chain links TRBV28 with TRBJ2-7; D gene uncertain. Germline CDR1 reads MDHEN; CDR2 reads SYDVKM. With 6 bases removed from V and 4 bases from J, the gap between germline ends came to 10 bases. The CDR3 totals 12 residues. CDR3 DNA: TGTGCCAGCAGCCAGAAGCGTTACGAGCAGTACTTC. Amino acids: CASSQKRYEQYF.

The chain links TRBV7-9 to TRBJ2-7, with 8 bases matching TRBD1. CDR3 length: 15 residues. V was clipped by 5 bases and J by 5 bases; unmatched bases: 11. From germline, CDR1 is SEHNR and CDR2 FQNEAQ (reference sequence). CDR3 nucleotide sequence: TGTGCCAGCAGCCCAGACAGGGGTCTTGTGCACGAGCAGTACTTC. Residues: CASSPDRGLVHEQYF.

The table lists this clonotype with a count of one. The chain couples TRBV28 to TRBJ2-3; TRBD2 aligns across 7 bases. The CDR3 length is 16 residues. Germline V lookup: CDR1 MDHEN, CDR2 SYDVKM. V lost 4 bases, J lost 3 bases, and 10 bases stayed unmatched. The CDR3 is CASSSPGGSLTDTQYF. The CDR3 DNA reads as TGTGCCAGCAGTTCCCCGGGCGGGAGCTTGACAGATACGCAGTATTTT.

The chain joins TRBV30 to TRBJ1-4; a possible D gene is TRBD1 (6 bases). The V gene's germline CDR1 is GTSNPN and CDR2 SVGIG (reference sequence). Deletions cut 7 bases from V and 14 bases from J, with 20 bases between. The CDR3 spans 12 residues. The CDR3 is CAFENQGSPLFF. The CDR3 bases are TGTGCCTTTGAAAATCAGGGGAGCCCCCTGTTTTTT. Full variable domain (remainder filled in from reference TRBV30 and TRBJ1-4): SQTIHQWPATLVQPVGSPLSLECTVEGTSNPNLYWYRQAAGRGLQLLFYSVGIGQISSEVPQNLSASRPQDRQFILSSKKLLLSDSGFYLCAFENQGSPLFFGSGTQLSVL.